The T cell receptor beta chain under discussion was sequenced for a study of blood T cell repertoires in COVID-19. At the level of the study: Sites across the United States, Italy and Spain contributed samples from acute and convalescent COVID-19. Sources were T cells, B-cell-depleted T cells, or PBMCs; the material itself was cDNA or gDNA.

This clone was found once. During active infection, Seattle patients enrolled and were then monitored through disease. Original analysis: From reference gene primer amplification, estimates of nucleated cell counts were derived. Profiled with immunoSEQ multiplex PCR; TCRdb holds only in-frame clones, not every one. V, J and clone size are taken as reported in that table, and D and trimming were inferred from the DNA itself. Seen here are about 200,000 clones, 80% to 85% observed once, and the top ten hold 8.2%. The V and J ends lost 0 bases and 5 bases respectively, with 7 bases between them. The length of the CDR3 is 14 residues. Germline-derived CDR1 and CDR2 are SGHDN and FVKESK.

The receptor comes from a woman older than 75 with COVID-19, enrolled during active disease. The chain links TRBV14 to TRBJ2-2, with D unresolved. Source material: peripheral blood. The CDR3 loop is CASSQDRRTGELFF. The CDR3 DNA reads TGTGCCAGCAGCCAAGATAGGAGAACCGGGGAGCTGTTTTTT. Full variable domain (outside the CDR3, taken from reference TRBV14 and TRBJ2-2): EAGVTQFPSHSVIEKGQTVTLRCDPISGHDNLYWYRRVMGKEIKFLLHFVKESKQDESGMPNNRFLAERTGGTYSTLKVQPAELEDSGVYFCASSQDRRTGELFFGEGSRLTVL.